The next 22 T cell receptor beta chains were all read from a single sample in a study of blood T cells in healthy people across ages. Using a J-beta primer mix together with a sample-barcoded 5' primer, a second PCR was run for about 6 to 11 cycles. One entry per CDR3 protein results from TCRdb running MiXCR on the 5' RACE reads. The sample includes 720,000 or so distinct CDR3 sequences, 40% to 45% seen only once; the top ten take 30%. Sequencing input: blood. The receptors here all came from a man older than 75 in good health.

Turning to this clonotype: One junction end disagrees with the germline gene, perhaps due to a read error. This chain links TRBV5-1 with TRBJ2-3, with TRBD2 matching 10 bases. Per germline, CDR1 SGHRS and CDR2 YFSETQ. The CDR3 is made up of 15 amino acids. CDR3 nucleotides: TGCGCCAACAGCTCAGGACTAGCGGAGACAGATACGCAGTATTTT. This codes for CANSSGLAETDTQYF.

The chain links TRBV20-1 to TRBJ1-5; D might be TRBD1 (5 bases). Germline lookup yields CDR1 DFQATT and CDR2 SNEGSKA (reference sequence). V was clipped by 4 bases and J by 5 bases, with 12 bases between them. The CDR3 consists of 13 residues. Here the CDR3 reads CSATSGGDQPQHF. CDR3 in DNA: TGCAGTGCTACCTCAGGAGGGGATCAGCCCCAGCATTTT.

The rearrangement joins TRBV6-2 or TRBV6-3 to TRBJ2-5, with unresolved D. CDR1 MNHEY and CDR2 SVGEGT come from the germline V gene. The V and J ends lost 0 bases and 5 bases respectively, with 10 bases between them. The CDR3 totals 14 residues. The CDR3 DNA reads TGTGCCAGCAGTTACTCGAAGGGTGGGGAGACCCAGTACTTC. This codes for CASSYSKGGETQYF.

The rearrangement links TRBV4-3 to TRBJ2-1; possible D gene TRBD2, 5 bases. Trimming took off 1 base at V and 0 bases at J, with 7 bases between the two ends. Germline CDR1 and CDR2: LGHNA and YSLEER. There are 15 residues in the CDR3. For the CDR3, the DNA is TGCGCCAGCAGCCAAGCGGGAAACTCCTACAATGAGCAGTTCTTC. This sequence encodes CASSQAGNSYNEQFF.

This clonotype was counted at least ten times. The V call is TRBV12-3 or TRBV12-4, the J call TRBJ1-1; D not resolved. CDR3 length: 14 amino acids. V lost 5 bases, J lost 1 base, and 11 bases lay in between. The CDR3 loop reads CASSVGWGNTEAFF. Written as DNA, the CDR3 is TGTGCCAGCAGTGTGGGTTGGGGGAACACTGAAGCTTTCTTT.

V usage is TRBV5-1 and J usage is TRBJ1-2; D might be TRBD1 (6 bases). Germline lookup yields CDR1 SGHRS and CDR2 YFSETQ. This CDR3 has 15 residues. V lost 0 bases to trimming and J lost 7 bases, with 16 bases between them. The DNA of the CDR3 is TGCGCCAGCAGCTTGGACCCGAATAGGGGGGCTGGCTACACCTTC. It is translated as CASSLDPNRGAGYTF. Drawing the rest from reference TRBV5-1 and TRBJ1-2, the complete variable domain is KAGVTQTPRYLIKTRGQQVTLSCSPISGHRSVSWYQQTPGQGLQFLFEYFSETQRNKGNFPGRFSGRQFSNSRSEMNVSTLELGDSALYLCASSLDPNRGAGYTFGSGTRLTVV.

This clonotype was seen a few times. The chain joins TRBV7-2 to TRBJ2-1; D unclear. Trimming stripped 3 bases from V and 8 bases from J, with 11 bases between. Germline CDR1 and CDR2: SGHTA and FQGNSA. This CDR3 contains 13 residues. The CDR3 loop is CASSFKGSHEQFF. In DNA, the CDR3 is TGTGCCAGCAGCTTTAAGGGATCTCATGAGCAGTTCTTC. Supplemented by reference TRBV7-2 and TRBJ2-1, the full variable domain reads GAGVSQSPSNKVTEKGKDVELRCDPISGHTALYWYRQSLGQGLEFLIYFQGNSAPDKSGLPSDRFSAERTGGSVSTLTIQRTQQEDSAVYLCASSFKGSHEQFFGPGTRLTVL.

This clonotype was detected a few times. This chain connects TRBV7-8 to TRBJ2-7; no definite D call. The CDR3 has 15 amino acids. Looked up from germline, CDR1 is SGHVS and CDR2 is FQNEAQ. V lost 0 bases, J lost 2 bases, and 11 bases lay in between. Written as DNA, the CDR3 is TGTGCCAGCAGCTTAGCGGCAGGCGGACCCTACGAGCAGTACTTC. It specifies CASSLAAGGPYEQYF.

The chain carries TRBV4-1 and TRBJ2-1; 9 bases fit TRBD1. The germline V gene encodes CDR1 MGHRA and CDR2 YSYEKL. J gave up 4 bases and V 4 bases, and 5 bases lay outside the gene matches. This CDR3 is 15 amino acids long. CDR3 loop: CASSRAGTGYNEQFF. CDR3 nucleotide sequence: TGCGCCAGCAGCCGAGCCGGGACAGGGTACAATGAGCAGTTCTTC.

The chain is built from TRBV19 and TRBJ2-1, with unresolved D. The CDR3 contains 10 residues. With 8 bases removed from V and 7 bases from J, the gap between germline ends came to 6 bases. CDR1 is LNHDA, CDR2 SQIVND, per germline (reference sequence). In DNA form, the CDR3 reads TGTGCCAGTGGTTGGAATGAGCAGTTCTTC. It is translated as CASGWNEQFF.

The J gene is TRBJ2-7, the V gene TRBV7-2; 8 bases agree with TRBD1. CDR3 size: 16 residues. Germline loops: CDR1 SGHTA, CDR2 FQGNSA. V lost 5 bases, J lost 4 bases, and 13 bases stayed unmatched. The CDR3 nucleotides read TGTGCCAGCAGCCAGGGATGGGCAGGGGGCATGTACGAGCAGTACTTC. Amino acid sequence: CASSQGWAGGMYEQYF.

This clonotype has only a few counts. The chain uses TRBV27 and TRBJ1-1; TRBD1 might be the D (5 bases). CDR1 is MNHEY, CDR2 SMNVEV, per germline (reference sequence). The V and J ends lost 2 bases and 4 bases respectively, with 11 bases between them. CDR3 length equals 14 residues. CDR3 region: CASSLGGGSTEAFF. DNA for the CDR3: TGTGCCAGCAGTTTAGGTGGGGGGTCCACTGAAGCTTTCTTT.

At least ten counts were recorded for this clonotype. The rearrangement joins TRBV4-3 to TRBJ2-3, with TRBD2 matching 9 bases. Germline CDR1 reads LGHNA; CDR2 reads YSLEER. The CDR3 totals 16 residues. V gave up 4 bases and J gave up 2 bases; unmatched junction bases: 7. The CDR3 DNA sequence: TGCGCCAGCAGCCCGCGACTAGCGGAGCCCACAGATACGCAGTATTTT. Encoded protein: CASSPRLAEPTDTQYF.

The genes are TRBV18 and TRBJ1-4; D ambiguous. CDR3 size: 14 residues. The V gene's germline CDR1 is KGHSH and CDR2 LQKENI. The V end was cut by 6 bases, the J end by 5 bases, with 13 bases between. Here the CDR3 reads CASSQQSSNEKLFF. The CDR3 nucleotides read TGTGCCAGCTCCCAACAAAGCTCAAATGAAAAACTGTTTTTT. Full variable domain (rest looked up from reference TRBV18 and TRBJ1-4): NAGVMQNPRHLVRRRGQEARLRCSPMKGHSHVYWYRQLPEEGLKFMVYLQKENIIDESGMPKERFSAEFPKEGPSILRIQQVVRGDSAAYFCASSQQSSNEKLFFGSGTQLSVL.

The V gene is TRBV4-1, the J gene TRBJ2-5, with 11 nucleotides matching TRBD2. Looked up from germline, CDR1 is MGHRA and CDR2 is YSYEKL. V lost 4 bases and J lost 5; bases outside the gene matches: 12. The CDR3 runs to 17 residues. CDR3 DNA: TGCGCCAGCAGCCCGGGTCTAGCGGGGGGTGGTGGGGAGACCCAGTACTTC. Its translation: CASSPGLAGGGGETQYF.

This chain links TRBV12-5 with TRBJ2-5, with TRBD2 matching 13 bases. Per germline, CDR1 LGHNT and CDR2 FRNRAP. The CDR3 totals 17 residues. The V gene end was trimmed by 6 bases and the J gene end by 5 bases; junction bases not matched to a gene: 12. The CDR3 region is CASGHDGTSGVPETQYF. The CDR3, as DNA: TGTGCTAGTGGCCACGATGGGACTAGCGGGGTTCCGGAGACCCAGTACTTC.

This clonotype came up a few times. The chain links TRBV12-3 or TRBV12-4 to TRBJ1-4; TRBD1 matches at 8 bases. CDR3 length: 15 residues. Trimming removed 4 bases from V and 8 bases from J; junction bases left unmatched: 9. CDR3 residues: CASSSPRGLGEKLFF. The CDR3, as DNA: TGTGCCAGCAGTTCTCCCAGGGGGCTTGGGGAAAAACTGTTTTTT.

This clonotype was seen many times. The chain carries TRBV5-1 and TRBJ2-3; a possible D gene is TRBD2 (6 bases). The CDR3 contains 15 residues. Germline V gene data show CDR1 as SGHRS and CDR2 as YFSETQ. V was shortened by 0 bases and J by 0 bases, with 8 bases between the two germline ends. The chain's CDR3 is CASSLDRGSTDTQYF. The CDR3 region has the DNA TGCGCCAGCAGCTTGGATCGGGGGAGCACAGATACGCAGTATTTT.

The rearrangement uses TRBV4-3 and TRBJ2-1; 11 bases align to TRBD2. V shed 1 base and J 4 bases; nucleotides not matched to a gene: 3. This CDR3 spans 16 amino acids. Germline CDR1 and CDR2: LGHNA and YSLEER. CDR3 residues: CASSQGLAGGYNEQFF. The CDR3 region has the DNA TGCGCCAGCAGCCAAGGGCTAGCGGGAGGTTACAATGAGCAGTTCTTC.

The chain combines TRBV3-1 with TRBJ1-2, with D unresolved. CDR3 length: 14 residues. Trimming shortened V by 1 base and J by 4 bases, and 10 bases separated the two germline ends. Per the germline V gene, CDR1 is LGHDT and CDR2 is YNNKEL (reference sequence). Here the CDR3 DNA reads TGTGCCAGCAGCCAAGGGCAAATCGTCTATGGCTACACCTTC. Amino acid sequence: CASSQGQIVYGYTF.

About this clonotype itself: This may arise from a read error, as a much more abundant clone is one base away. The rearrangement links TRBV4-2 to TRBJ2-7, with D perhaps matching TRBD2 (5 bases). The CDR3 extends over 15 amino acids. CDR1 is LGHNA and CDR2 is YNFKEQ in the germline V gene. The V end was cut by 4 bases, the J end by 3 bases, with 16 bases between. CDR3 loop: CASSLASGGLYEQYF. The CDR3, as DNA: TGTGCCAGCAGCCTCGCCAGCGGAGGTCTCTACGAGCAGTACTTC.

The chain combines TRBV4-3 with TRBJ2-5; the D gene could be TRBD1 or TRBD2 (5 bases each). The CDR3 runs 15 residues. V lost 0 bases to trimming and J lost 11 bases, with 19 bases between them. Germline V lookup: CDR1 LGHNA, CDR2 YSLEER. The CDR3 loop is CASSQDRQRYNEQYF. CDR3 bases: TGCGCCAGCAGCCAAGATAGACAGCGGTACAATGAGCAGTACTTC.